This T cell receptor beta chain came from a study of CD8+CD57+ T cells in acquired aplastic anemia. At the level of the study: On average, sorted CD4+ and CD8+ cells gave around 3 ug of DNA. General observations from the study: Patients and controls shared roughly 31 CD8+ CDR3 sequences, highly expressed in patients.

TCR beta VDJ and CDR3 profiles were obtained from a genomic DNA template. Each CDR3 protein gets one entry after TCRdb re-called the reads with MiXCR. The top ten hold 25% to 40% of the sample, which has about 150,000 distinct CDR3 sequences, more than 40% seen once. Sequencing involved patients with CD8+CD57+ cell expansion previously shown by flow cytometry. Severe acquired aplastic anemia was present in all patients. The CDR3 extends over 15 amino acids. Unmatched junction bases numbered 9, after V lost 6 bases and J lost 6 bases. The germline CDR1 and CDR2 sequences are ENHRY and SYGVKD. A few counts support this clonotype. Its cognate antigen is unknown.

The genes are TRBV10-3 and TRBJ2-1, with 9 bases aligning to TRBD2. The specimen sequenced was sorted CD4+, CD8+, or CD8+CD57+ T cells (not recorded which) from PBMCs. The sequence was obtained from a human donor with aplastic anemia. CDR3 nucleotide sequence: TGTGCCATCAGAAAAGCGGGAGGCCCCCGCAATGAGCAGTTCTTC. Amino acid sequence: CAIRKAGGPRNEQFF.